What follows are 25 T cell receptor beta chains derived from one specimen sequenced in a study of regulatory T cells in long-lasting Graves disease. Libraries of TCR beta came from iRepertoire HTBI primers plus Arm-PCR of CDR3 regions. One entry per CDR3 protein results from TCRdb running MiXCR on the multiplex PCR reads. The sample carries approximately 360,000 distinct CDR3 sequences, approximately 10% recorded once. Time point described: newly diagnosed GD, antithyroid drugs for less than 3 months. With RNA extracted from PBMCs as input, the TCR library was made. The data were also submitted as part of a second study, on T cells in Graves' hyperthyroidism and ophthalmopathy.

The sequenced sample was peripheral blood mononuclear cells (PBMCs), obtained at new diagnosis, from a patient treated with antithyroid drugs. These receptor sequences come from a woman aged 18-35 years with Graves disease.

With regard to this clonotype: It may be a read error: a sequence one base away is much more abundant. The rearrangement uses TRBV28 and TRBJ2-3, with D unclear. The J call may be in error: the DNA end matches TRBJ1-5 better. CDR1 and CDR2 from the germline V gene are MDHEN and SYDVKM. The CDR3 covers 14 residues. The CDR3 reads CASRRTGYRDTQHF. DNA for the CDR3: TGTGCCAGCAGACGTACTGGGTATAGGGATACGCAGCATTTT.

CDR3 residues: CSARERGASYEQYF. The CDR3 coding sequence is TGCAGTGCTAGAGAGAGGGGTGCTTCCTACGAGCAGTACTTC. V gene TRBV20-1 combines with J gene TRBJ2-7; D may correspond to TRBD1 or TRBD2 (5 bases each). The CDR3 is made up of 14 amino acids. Trimming took off 0 bases at V and 1 base at J, with 10 bases between the two ends. Germline V gives CDR1 DFQATT, CDR2 SNEGSKA (reference sequence).

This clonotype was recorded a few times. In DNA, the CDR3 is TGTGCCAGCAGTTTGATGGCGGGAGGAAGGGATGAGCAGTTCTTC. The encoded protein is CASSLMAGGRDEQFF. V and J are TRBV28 and TRBJ2-1, with 8 bases that match TRBD2. Germline-derived CDR1 and CDR2 are MDHEN and SYDVKM. The CDR3 length is 15 residues. J lost 8 bases, V lost 3 bases, and 9 bases had no gene match.

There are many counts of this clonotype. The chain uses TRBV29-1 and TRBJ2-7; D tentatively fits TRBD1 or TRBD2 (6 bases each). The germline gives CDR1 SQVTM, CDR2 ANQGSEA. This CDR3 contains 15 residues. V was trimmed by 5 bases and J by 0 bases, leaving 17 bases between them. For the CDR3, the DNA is TGCAGCGTTCTAGGGGGGAACCTTTTCTCCTACGAGCAGTACTTC. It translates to CSVLGGNLFSYEQYF.

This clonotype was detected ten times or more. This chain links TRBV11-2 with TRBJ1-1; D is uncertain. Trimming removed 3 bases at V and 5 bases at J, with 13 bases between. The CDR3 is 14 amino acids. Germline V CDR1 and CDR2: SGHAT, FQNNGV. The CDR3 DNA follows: TGTGCCAGCAGCTTGGACCCCGGAGGGACTGAAGCTTTCTTT. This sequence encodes CASSLDPGGTEAFF.

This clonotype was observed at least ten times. The CDR3 is CASSPRDSYKETQYF. The CDR3 nucleotides read TGTGCCAGCAGTCCGCGGGACAGTTACAAAGAGACCCAGTACTTC. The chain links TRBV6-1 to TRBJ2-5, with D perhaps matching TRBD1 (7 bases). V lost 5 bases and J 3 bases, leaving 16 bases between the germline ends. The germline V gene encodes CDR1 MNHNS and CDR2 SASEGT. The CDR3 extends over 15 amino acids.

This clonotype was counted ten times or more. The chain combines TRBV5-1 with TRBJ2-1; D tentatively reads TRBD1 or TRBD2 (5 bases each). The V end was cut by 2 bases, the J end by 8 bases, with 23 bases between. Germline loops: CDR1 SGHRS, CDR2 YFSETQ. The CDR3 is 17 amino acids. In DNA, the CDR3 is TGCGCCAGCAGCTTTCCCCGGACATCCCGTAAGGAGGATGAGCAGTTCTTC. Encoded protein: CASSFPRTSRKEDEQFF. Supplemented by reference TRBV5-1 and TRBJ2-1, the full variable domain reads KAGVTQTPRYLIKTRGQQVTLSCSPISGHRSVSWYQQTPGQGLQFLFEYFSETQRNKGNFPGRFSGRQFSNSRSEMNVSTLELGDSALYLCASSFPRTSRKEDEQFFGPGTRLTVL.

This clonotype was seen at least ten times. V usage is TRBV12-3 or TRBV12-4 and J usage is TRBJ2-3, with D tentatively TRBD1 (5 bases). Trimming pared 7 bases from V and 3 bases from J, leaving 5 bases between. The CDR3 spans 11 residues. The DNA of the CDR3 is TGTGCCAGCAAGGGGACAGATACGCAGTATTTT. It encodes CASKGTDTQYF.

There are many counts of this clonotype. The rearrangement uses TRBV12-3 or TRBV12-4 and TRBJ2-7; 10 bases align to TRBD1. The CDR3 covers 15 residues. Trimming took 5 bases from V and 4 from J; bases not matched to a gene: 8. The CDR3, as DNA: TGTGCCAGCAGTCCCCAGGACAGGGGGAGATACGAGCAGTACTTC. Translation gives CASSPQDRGRYEQYF.

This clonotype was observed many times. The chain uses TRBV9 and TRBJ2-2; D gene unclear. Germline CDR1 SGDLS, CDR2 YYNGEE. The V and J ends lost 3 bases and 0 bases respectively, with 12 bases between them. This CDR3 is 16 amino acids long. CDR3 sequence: CASSALFPTNTGELFF. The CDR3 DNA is TGTGCCAGCAGCGCCCTGTTCCCCACGAACACCGGGGAGCTGTTTTTT.

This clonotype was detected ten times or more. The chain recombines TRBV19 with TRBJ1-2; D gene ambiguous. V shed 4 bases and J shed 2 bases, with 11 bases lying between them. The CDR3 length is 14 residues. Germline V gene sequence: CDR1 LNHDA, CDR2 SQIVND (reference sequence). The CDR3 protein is CASSTHAGNYGYTF. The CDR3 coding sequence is TGTGCCAGTAGTACCCATGCCGGAAACTATGGCTACACCTTC.

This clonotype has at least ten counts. CDR3 loop: CASSLSPQETQYF. The DNA for the CDR3 is TGTGCCAGCAGCTTATCCCCCCAAGAGACCCAGTACTTC. The chain employs TRBV7-9 and TRBJ2-5; D remains ambiguous. The CDR3 sequence is 13 residues long. Trimming removed 2 bases from V and 1 base from J, with 5 bases in between. Germline V gene sequence: CDR1 SEHNR, CDR2 FQNEAQ (reference sequence).

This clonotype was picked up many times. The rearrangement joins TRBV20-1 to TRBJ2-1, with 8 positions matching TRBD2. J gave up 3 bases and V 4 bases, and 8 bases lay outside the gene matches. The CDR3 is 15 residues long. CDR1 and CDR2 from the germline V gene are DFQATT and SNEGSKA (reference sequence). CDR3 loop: CSAIITGLDYNEQFF. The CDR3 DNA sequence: TGCAGTGCTATAATAACGGGACTAGACTACAATGAGCAGTTCTTC.

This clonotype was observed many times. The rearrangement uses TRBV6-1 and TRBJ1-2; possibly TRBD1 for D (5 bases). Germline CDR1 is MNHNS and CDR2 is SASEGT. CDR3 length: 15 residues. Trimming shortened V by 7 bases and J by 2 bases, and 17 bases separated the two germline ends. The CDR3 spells CASTEVDRFNYGYTF. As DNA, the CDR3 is TGTGCCAGCACCGAAGTTGACAGATTCAACTATGGCTACACCTTC.

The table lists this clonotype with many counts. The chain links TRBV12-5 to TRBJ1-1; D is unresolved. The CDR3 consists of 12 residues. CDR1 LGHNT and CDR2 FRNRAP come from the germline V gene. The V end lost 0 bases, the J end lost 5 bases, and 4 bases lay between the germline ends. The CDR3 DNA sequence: TGTGCTAGTGGTTTGGTACGTACTGAAGCTTTCTTT. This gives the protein CASGLVRTEAFF.

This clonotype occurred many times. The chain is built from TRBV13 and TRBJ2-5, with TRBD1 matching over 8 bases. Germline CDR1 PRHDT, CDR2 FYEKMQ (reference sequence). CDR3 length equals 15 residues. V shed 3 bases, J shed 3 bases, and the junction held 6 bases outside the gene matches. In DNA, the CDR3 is TGTGCCAGCAGCTTCCGTCAGACAGGGGAAGAGACCCAGTACTTC. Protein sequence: CASSFRQTGEETQYF.

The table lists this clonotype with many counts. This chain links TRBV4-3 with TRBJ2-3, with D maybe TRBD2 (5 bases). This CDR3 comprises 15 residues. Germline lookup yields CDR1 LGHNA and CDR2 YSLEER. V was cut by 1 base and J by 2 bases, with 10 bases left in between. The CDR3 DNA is TGCGCCAGCAGCCAAGGGAAGCGGATCACAGATACGCAGTATTTT. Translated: CASSQGKRITDTQYF.

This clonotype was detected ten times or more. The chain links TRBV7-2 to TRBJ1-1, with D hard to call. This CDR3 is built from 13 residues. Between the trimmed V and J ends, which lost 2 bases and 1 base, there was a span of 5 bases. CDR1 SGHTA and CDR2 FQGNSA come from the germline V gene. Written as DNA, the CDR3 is TGTGCCAGCAGCTTAATAACGAACACTGAAGCTTTCTTT. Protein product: CASSLITNTEAFF.

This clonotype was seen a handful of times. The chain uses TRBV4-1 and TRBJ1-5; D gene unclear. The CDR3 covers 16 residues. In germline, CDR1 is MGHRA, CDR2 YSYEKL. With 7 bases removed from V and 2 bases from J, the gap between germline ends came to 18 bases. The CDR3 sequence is CASTPGQARGNQPQHF. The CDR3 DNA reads TGCGCCAGCACCCCTGGGCAGGCCAGAGGCAATCAGCCCCAGCATTTT.

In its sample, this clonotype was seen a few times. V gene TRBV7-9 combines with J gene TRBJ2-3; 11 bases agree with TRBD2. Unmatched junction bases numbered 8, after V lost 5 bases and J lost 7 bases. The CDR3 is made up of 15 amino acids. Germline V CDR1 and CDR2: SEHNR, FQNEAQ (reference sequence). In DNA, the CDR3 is TGTGCCAGCAGCACTTTAGCGGGAGGGCGACATACGCAGTATTTT. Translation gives CASSTLAGGRHTQYF.

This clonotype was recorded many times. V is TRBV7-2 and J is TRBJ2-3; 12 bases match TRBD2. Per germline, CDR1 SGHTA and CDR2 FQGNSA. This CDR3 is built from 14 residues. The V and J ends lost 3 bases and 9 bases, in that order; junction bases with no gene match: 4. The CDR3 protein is CASSFWLAGGTQYF. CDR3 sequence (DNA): TGTGCCAGCAGCTTTTGGCTAGCGGGGGGGACGCAGTATTTT.

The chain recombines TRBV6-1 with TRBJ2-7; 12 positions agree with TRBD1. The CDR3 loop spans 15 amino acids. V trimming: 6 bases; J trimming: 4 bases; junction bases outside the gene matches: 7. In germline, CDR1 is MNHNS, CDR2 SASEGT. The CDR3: CASSRSGQGAYEQYF. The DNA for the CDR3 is TGTGCCAGCAGCCGTTCGGGACAGGGGGCTTACGAGCAGTACTTC.

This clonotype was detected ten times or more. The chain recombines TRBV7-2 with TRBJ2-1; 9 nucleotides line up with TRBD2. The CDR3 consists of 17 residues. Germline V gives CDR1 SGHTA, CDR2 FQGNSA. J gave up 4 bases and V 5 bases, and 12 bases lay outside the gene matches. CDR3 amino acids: CASSRRLADKLYNEQFF. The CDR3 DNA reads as TGTGCCAGCAGCAGGCGACTAGCGGATAAATTATACAATGAGCAGTTCTTC.

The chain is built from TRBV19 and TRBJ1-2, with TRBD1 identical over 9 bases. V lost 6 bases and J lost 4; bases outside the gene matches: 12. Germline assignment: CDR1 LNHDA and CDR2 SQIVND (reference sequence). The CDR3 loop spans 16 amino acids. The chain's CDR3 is CASREGQGREGYGYTF. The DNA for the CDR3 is TGTGCCAGTAGGGAGGGACAGGGCCGTGAAGGCTATGGCTACACCTTC.

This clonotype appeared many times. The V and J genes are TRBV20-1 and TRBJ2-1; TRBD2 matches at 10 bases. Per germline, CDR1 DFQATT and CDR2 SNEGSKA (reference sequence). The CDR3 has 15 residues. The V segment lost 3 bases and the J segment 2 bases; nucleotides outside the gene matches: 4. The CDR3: CSARNSGGPYNEQFF. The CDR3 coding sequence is TGCAGTGCTAGGAATAGCGGGGGGCCCTACAATGAGCAGTTCTTC.